These 20 T cell receptor beta chains came from one sample sequenced in a study of blood T cell repertoires in COVID-19. The protocol was immunoSEQ multiplex PCR, while the TCRdb copy is restricted to in-frame clones and leaves out a portion. The top ten clones hold approximately 13% of a sample with more than 150,000 clones, approximately 80% of them seen once. What was sequenced was peripheral blood. Receptors were obtained from a man between 45 and 60 years old who had recovered from COVID-19.

V is TRBV7-2 and J is TRBJ2-1, with D uncertain. The CDR3 sequence is 17 residues long. Germline CDR1 and CDR2: SGHTA and FQGNSA. Trimming left V 0 bases short and J 0 bases short, with 12 bases between. The CDR3 loop is CASSLAPPGSSYNEQFF. The CDR3 DNA follows: TGTGCCAGCAGCTTAGCTCCCCCAGGCAGCTCCTACAATGAGCAGTTCTTC.

The chain carries TRBV7-9 and TRBJ2-5, with D possibly matching TRBD1 (6 bases). The V end lost 5 bases, the J end lost 0 bases, and 25 bases lay between the germline ends. The germline V gene has CDR1 SEHNR and CDR2 FQNEAQ (reference sequence). The CDR3 length is 19 residues. Here the CDR3 DNA reads TGTGCCAGCAGCCCCCCTTCACCGGGACGCTGGACAGACCAAGAGACCCAGTACTTC. Residues: CASSPPSPGRWTDQETQYF.

The chain recombines TRBV7-3 with TRBJ2-1; TRBD1 matches at 9 bases. CDR1 is SGHTA and CDR2 is FQGTGA in the germline V gene. The CDR3 sequence is 16 residues long. V shed 5 bases and J 3 bases; nucleotides not matched to a gene: 8. The CDR3 is CASSPRLTGGYNEQFF. CDR3 bases: TGTGCCAGCAGCCCCCGTTTGACAGGGGGCTACAATGAGCAGTTCTTC.

The chain uses TRBV12-3 or TRBV12-4 and TRBJ2-7; 8 bases map to TRBD2. V lost 2 bases, J lost 3 bases, and 0 bases stayed unmatched. The CDR3 spans 13 residues. The CDR3 spells CASSLTSGYEQYF. The CDR3 region has the DNA TGTGCCAGCAGTTTAACTAGCGGCTACGAGCAGTACTTC.

This chain connects TRBV18 to TRBJ2-3; 13 nucleotides line up with TRBD2. V lost 1 base, J lost 3 bases, and 10 bases stayed unmatched. The germline CDR1 and CDR2 sequences are KGHSH and LQKENI. The CDR3 covers 19 residues. This CDR3 is CASSPLGLAGSLGTDTQYF. The CDR3 DNA is TGTGCCAGCTCACCACTGGGACTAGCGGGATCTTTGGGTACAGATACGCAGTATTTT.

This clone has a single count. V gene TRBV7-2 combines with J gene TRBJ2-3; D remains unclear. Germline V lookup: CDR1 SGHTA, CDR2 FQGNSA. Between the trimmed V and J ends, which lost 5 bases and 0 bases, there was a span of 12 bases. The length of the CDR3 is 15 residues. DNA for the CDR3: TGTGCCAGCAGCCTGAGTTACTCTAGCACAGATACGCAGTATTTT. Its protein product is CASSLSYSSTDTQYF.

The chain has TRBV9 and TRBJ1-1, with a weak D call TRBD1 (6 bases). CDR1 and CDR2 from the germline V gene are SGDLS and YYNGEE. Trimming pared 2 bases from V and 0 bases from J, leaving 8 bases between. The CDR3 has 14 residues. In nucleotides, the CDR3 is TGTGCCAGCAGCGTCTGGACAGTGAACACTGAAGCTTTCTTT. It translates to CASSVWTVNTEAFF.

This clone was recorded once. The chain joins TRBV7-9 to TRBJ2-7; 8 bases fit TRBD1. Per the germline V gene, CDR1 is SEHNR and CDR2 is FQNEAQ (reference sequence). This CDR3 spans 16 amino acids. V lost 6 bases, J lost 3 bases, and 13 bases stayed unmatched. CDR3 nucleotides: TGTGCCAGCAGTACCGTACTAGGACAGGGTTTCTACGAGCAGTACTTC. Its protein product is CASSTVLGQGFYEQYF.

This chain links TRBV7-6 with TRBJ1-5; unclear D gene. The CDR3 extends over 13 amino acids. With 5 bases removed from V and 3 bases from J, the gap between germline ends came to 8 bases. Germline V lookup: CDR1 SGHVS, CDR2 FNYEAQ. CDR3 DNA: TGTGCCAGCAGCCCCAGGATCAATCAGCCCCAGCATTTT. It translates to CASSPRINQPQHF.

This clone occurred a few times. CDR3 sequence: CASRTGSGKLFF. CDR3 sequence (DNA): TGTGCCAGCAGAACAGGGTCAGGAAAACTGTTTTTT. The chain couples TRBV13 to TRBJ1-4, with TRBD1 as a possible D gene (6 bases). Trimming pared 6 bases from V and 10 bases from J, leaving 12 bases between. The CDR3 covers 12 residues. Germline V gene lookup returns CDR1 PRHDT and CDR2 FYEKMQ (reference sequence).

This clone was observed a handful of times. The chain carries TRBV15 and TRBJ2-7; 8 positions agree with TRBD1. Germline trimming cut 0 bases from V and 2 bases from J; bases unmatched to any gene: 21. CDR1 is LNHNV and CDR2 is YYDKDF in the germline V gene (reference sequence). This CDR3 comprises 21 residues. The CDR3 sequence is CATSRDLDRASIPIIAYEQYF. DNA of the CDR3: TGTGCCACCAGCAGAGATCTGGACAGGGCTTCTATACCAATCATTGCCTACGAGCAGTACTTC.

V is TRBV11-2 and J is TRBJ2-1; possible D gene TRBD1, 6 bases. The CDR3 has 16 amino acids. CDR1 and CDR2 (germline): SGHAT, FQNNGV. V was cut by 5 bases and J by 5 bases, with 19 bases left in between. CDR3 DNA sequence: TGTGCCAGCAGCCGAGCCTACAGGGTCTTAGACAATGAGCAGTTCTTC. This gives the protein CASSRAYRVLDNEQFF.

V and J are TRBV18 and TRBJ2-1, with 7 bases identical to TRBD1. V shed 1 base and J 9 bases; nucleotides not matched to a gene: 9. The CDR3 sequence is 15 residues long. Per germline, CDR1 KGHSH and CDR2 LQKENI. In nucleotides, the CDR3 is TGTGCCAGCTCACCACTGGTTAGGGGGCCGGGTGAGCAGTTCTTC. This sequence encodes CASSPLVRGPGEQFF.

The V and J genes are TRBV5-5 and TRBJ2-2, with D uncertain. The V gene's germline CDR1 is SGHKS and CDR2 YYEKEE (reference sequence). The CDR3 runs 12 residues. Trimming took 2 bases from V and 3 from J, leaving 2 bases between them. CDR3 loop: CASSFYTGELFF. The CDR3 bases are TGTGCCAGCAGCTTCTACACCGGGGAGCTGTTTTTT.

V is TRBV7-3 and J is TRBJ2-3; D is ambiguous. V gave up 5 bases and J gave up 2 bases, with 14 bases separating them. Germline CDR1 and CDR2: SGHTA and FQGTGA. This CDR3 region has 15 residues. Written as DNA, the CDR3 is TGTGCCAGCAGCCTGACGACTCGATCCACAGATACGCAGTATTTT. This sequence encodes CASSLTTRSTDTQYF.

This chain links TRBV30 with TRBJ2-1, with a possible D match to TRBD2 (5 bases). CDR1 and CDR2 from the germline V gene are GTSNPN and SVGIG (reference sequence). Between the trimmed V and J ends, which lost 1 base and 3 bases, there was a span of 13 bases. CDR3 length: 15 residues. The CDR3 nucleotides are TGTGCCTGGAGTGACGGGCTAGCCCTCTACAATGAGCAGTTCTTC. It encodes CAWSDGLALYNEQFF.

The rearrangement uses TRBV19 and TRBJ2-3; 9 nucleotides line up with TRBD2. CDR3 length: 18 residues. J gave up 2 bases and V 3 bases, and 12 bases lay outside the gene matches. Per germline, CDR1 LNHDA and CDR2 SQIVND (reference sequence). The CDR3 here is CASSMGVGLAGSTDTQYF. The CDR3 nucleotides are TGTGCCAGTAGTATGGGCGTCGGGCTAGCGGGATCCACAGATACGCAGTATTTT.

The rearrangement links TRBV27 to TRBJ2-7; 8 nucleotides match TRBD1. CDR3 length equals 13 residues. Germline CDR1 reads MNHEY; CDR2 reads SMNVEV (reference sequence). Unmatched junction bases numbered 1, after V lost 2 bases and J lost 4 bases. This chain's CDR3 is CASSLQGAYEQYF. CDR3 in DNA: TGTGCCAGCAGTTTACAGGGGGCATACGAGCAGTACTTC.

The rearrangement links TRBV5-4 to TRBJ2-3; D uncertain. The germline V gene has CDR1 SGHNT and CDR2 YYREEE (reference sequence). The CDR3 contains 16 residues. Between the trimmed V and J ends, which lost 1 base and 0 bases, there was a span of 12 bases. CDR3 nucleotides: TGTGCCAGCAGCTTGAACCCAGGCCTTAGCACAGATACGCAGTATTTT. Translated: CASSLNPGLSTDTQYF.

The V and J genes are TRBV15 and TRBJ1-4, with 8 bases lining up with TRBD1. The J segment lost 7 bases and the V segment lost 2 bases, leaving 12 bases of the junction unmatched. This CDR3 is 17 amino acids long. From germline, CDR1 is LNHNV and CDR2 YYDKDF (reference sequence). This chain's CDR3 is CATSRNIIQGAGEKLFF. The CDR3 region has the DNA TGTGCCACCAGCAGAAATATAATTCAGGGGGCGGGTGAAAAACTGTTTTTT.